What follows are 13 T cell receptor beta chains derived from one specimen sequenced in a study of cytomegalovirus exposure and HLA in healthy donors. The PCR ran on 60 Vbeta and 13 Jbeta primers. Sequenced by immunoSEQ multiplex PCR; TCRdb stores in-frame clones only, minus some. The data contain 200,000 to 250,000 clones, roughly 70% of them singletons. The sequenced sample was PBMCs. Receptor source: a woman younger than 45 in good health and CMV-seronegative.

Points on this clone: A read error may produce the germline difference seen at one junction end. The chain carries TRBV7-7 and TRBJ2-2, with D unclear. Germline CDR1 SSHAT, CDR2 FNYEAQ (reference sequence). This CDR3 contains 12 residues. The CDR3 is CASSLVSGELFF. The CDR3 DNA follows: TGTGCTAGCAGCTTAGTCAGCGGGGAGCTGTTTTTT.

The gene calls are TRBV30 and TRBJ2-1; D perhaps matches TRBD2 (7 bases). The germline V and J ends were trimmed by 0 bases and 2 bases, with 14 bases remaining between them. CDR1 is GTSNPN and CDR2 is SVGIG in the germline V gene (reference sequence). There are 16 residues in the CDR3. CDR3 sequence: CAWSVRGAGAYNEQFF. DNA for the CDR3: TGTGCCTGGAGTGTTCGGGGGGCCGGGGCCTACAATGAGCAGTTCTTC.

This clone has just one count. The chain recombines TRBV2 with TRBJ1-3, with 7 bases matching TRBD1. This CDR3 has 13 residues. Trimming took 5 bases from V and 4 from J; bases not matched to a gene: 2. Germline CDR1 is SNHLY and CDR2 is FYNNEI. The CDR3 spells CASSSDRGNTIYF. The CDR3 region has the DNA TGTGCCAGCAGTTCGGACAGGGGAAACACCATATATTTT.

The chain couples TRBV5-6 to TRBJ1-5, with D hard to call. The ends were cut back, 1 base at V and 7 bases at J, with 9 bases in the middle. The CDR3 spans 13 residues. Germline V gene sequence: CDR1 SGHDT, CDR2 YYEEEE. The CDR3 DNA reads as TGTGCCAGCAGCTTGAGCCCACGACAGCCCCAGCATTTT. It codes for CASSLSPRQPQHF.

The chain is built from TRBV6-6 and TRBJ1-2; no firm D call. This CDR3 contains 14 residues. The V gene lost 6 bases and the J gene lost 1 base, with 12 bases spanning the gap. Germline CDR1 and CDR2: MNHNY and SVGAGI (reference sequence). CDR3: CASSRADVNYGYTF. The CDR3 DNA reads as TGTGCCAGCAGCCGCGCTGATGTTAACTATGGCTACACCTTC.

The chain uses TRBV19 and TRBJ2-3, with 7 bases lining up with TRBD2. The CDR3 is 15 amino acids. Germline loops: CDR1 LNHDA, CDR2 SQIVND (reference sequence). With 3 bases clipped from V and 0 bases from J, the junction kept 3 bases outside the gene matches. The CDR3 DNA reads TGTGCCAGTAGTATCCTAGCGGCTAGCACAGATACGCAGTATTTT. Amino acids: CASSILAASTDTQYF.

This chain connects TRBV7-3 to TRBJ2-1; D is unclear. The V and J ends lost 2 bases and 4 bases respectively, with 12 bases between them. CDR3 length: 15 residues. Germline CDR1 SGHTA, CDR2 FQGTGA. The CDR3 is CASSLVANPYNEQFF. The DNA of the CDR3 is TGTGCCAGCAGCTTAGTAGCCAACCCGTACAATGAGCAGTTCTTC.

The chain joins TRBV6-5 to TRBJ2-2, with 9 nucleotides matching TRBD2. Trimming removed 4 bases from V and 6 bases from J; junction bases left unmatched: 6. Germline V gene lookup returns CDR1 MNHEY and CDR2 SVGAGI. This CDR3 region has 15 residues. CDR3 protein: CASSFPGLASGELFF. CDR3 nucleotide sequence: TGTGCCAGCAGTTTCCCGGGACTAGCATCCGGGGAGCTGTTTTTT.

The chain recombines TRBV14 with TRBJ1-4; 8 bases align to TRBD1. The V segment lost 0 bases and the J segment 6 bases; nucleotides outside the gene matches: 12. CDR1 is SGHDN and CDR2 is FVKESK in the germline V gene. The CDR3 consists of 18 residues. Here the CDR3 reads CASSQEVPGGLADEKLFF. The CDR3 DNA follows: TGTGCCAGCAGCCAAGAAGTTCCAGGGGGCTTGGCGGATGAAAAACTGTTTTTT.

To note about this clone: Since a far larger clone is one base different, this is likely a read error. Other DNA sequences in the sample encode the same CDR3. The rearrangement links TRBV7-9 to TRBJ1-1, with TRBD1 identical over 10 bases. CDR1 and CDR2 (germline): SEHNR, FQNEAQ (reference sequence). The CDR3 sequence is 14 residues long. The CDR3 DNA follows: TGCGCCAGCAGCTCCGGACAGGGGGAGTTGGAAGCTTTCTTT. Its translation is CASSSGQGELEAFF. The full variable domain, rest sourced from reference TRBV7-9 and TRBJ1-1, is DTGVSQNPRHKITKRGQNVTFRCDPISEHNRLYWYRQTLGQGPEFLTYFQNEAQLEKSRLLSDRFSAERPKGSFSTLEIQRTEQGDSAMYLCASSSGQGELEAFFGQGTRLTVV.

The chain has TRBV5-6 and TRBJ2-2; 12 bases are a match to TRBD2. The CDR3 length is 18 residues. Losses at the gene ends were 1 base for V and 6 bases for J; bases not matched to a gene: 10. The V gene's germline CDR1 is SGHDT and CDR2 YYEEEE. The CDR3 protein is CASSLRTSGIGRAGELFF. The CDR3 coding sequence is TGTGCCAGCAGCTTGAGGACTAGCGGGATAGGTCGGGCCGGGGAGCTGTTTTTT. The variable domain in full, with the rest retrieved from reference TRBV5-6 and TRBJ2-2, is DAGVTQSPTHLIKTRGQQVTLRCSPKSGHDTVSWYQQALGQGPQFIFQYYEEEERQRGNFPDRFSGHQFPNYSSELNVNALLLGDSALYLCASSLRTSGIGRAGELFFGEGSRLTVL.

In nucleotides, the CDR3 is TGTGCCAGTAGTCCCAGGGGGAAGCTGTTTTTT. Its translation: CASSPRGKLFF. The V and J genes are TRBV19 and TRBJ2-2; 7 bases are shared with TRBD1. V shed 5 bases and J 12 bases; nucleotides not matched to a gene: 3. CDR3 size: 11 residues. Germline V gene data show CDR1 as LNHDA and CDR2 as SQIVND (reference sequence).

V gene TRBV5-4 combines with J gene TRBJ1-1; a possible D gene is TRBD1 (6 bases). V dropped 5 bases and J dropped 1 base, with 12 bases sitting between them. CDR1 is SGHNT, CDR2 YYREEE, per germline (reference sequence). The CDR3 contains 14 residues. Written as DNA, the CDR3 is TGTGCCAGCAGACAGGGAGAAGGGAACACTGAAGCTTTCTTT. Amino acids: CASRQGEGNTEAFF.